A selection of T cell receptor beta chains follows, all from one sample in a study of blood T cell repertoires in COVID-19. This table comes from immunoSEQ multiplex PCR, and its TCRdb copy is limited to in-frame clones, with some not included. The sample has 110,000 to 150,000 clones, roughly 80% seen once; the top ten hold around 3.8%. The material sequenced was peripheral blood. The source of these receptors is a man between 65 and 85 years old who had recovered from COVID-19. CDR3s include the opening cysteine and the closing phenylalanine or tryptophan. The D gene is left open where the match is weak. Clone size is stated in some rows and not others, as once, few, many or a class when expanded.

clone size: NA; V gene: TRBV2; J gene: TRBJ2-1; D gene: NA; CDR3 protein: CASSEAGSTSYYNEQFF; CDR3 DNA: TGTGCCAGCAGTGAAGCGGGGTCTACTAGCTACTACAATGAGCAGTTCTTC
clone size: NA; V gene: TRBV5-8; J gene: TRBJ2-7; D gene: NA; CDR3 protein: CASSLYNEQYF; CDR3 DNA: TGTGCCAGCAGCTTATATAACGAGCAGTACTTC
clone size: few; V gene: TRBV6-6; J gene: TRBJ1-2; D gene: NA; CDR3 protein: CASSRTGREGYTF; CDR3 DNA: TGTGCCAGCAGTCGTACAGGGAGGGAAGGCTACACCTTC
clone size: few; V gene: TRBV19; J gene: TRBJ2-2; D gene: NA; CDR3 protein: CASRKAGGLNTGELFF; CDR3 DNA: TGTGCCAGTCGCAAAGCTGGCGGACTGAACACCGGGGAGCTGTTTTTT
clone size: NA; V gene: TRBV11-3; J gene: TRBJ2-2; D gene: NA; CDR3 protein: CASSLRAGVNTGELFF; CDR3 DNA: TGTGCCAGCAGCTTGCGGGCAGGGGTGAACACCGGGGAGCTGTTTTTT
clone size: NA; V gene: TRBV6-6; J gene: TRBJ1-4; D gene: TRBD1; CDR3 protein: CASSPTTGQGDAGKLFF; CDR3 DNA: TGTGCCAGCAGTCCCACCACCGGACAGGGGGATGCCGGGAAACTGTTTTTT
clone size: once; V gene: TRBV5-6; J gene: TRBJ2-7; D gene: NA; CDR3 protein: CASSFFPRGVPTYEQYF; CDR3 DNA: TGTGCCAGCAGCTTTTTTCCCAGGGGCGTACCCACCTACGAGCAGTACTTC
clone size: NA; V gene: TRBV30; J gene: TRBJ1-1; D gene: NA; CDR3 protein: CAWSVIPGWMKNTEAFF; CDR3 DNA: TGTGCCTGGAGTGTAATTCCCGGGTGGATGAAGAACACTGAAGCTTTCTTT
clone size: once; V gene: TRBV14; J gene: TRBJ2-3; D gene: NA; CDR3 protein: CASSPWPGTSKADTQYF; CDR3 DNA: TGTGCCAGCAGCCCGTGGCCGGGCACTAGTAAAGCAGATACGCAGTATTTT
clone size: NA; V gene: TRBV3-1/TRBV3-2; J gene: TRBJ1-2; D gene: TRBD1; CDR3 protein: CASSQDGTGSWGSRGYTF; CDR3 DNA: TGTGCCAGCAGCCAAGATGGGACAGGGAGTTGGGGATCAAGGGGCTACACCTTC
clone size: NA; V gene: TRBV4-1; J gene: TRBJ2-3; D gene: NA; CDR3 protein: CASSQVHIGLLTDTQYF; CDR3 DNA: TGCGCCAGCAGCCAAGTACACATTGGACTACTCACAGATACGCAGTATTTT
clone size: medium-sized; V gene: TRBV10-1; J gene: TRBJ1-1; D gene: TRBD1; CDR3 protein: CASSKGQGVDEAFF; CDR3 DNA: TGCGCCAGCAGTAAGGGACAGGGAGTCGATGAAGCTTTCTTT
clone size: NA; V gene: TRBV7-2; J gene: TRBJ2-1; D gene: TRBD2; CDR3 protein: CASSFGLAGSEQFF; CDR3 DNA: TGTGCCAGCAGCTTTGGACTAGCGGGATCTGAGCAGTTCTTC
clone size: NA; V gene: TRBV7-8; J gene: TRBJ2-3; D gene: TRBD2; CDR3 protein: CASSISFGLAGGSDTQYF; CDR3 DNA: TGTGCCAGCAGCATTAGCTTTGGACTAGCGGGAGGATCAGATACGCAGTATTTT
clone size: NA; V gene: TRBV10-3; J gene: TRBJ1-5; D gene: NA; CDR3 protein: CAISEYRDQPQHF; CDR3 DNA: TGTGCCATCAGTGAGTACAGAGATCAGCCCCAGCATTTT
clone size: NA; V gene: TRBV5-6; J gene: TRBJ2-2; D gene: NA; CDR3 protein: CASSLVSGTTGELFF; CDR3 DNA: TGTGCCAGCAGCTTGGTTTCGGGAACCACCGGGGAGCTGTTTTTT
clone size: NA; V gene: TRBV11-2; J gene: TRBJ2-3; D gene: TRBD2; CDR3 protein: CASSFSGRRTDTQYF; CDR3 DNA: TGTGCCAGCAGCTTCAGCGGGAGACGTACAGATACGCAGTATTTT
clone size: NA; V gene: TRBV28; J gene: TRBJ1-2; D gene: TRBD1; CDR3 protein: CASRETGGGIWNDGYTF; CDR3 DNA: TGTGCCAGCAGAGAAACAGGGGGCGGAATTTGGAATGATGGCTACACCTTC
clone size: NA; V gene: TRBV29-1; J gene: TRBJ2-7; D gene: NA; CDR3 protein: CSVEDLGSLGEQYF; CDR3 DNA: TGCAGCGTTGAAGATCTGGGCAGCCTGGGCGAGCAGTACTTC
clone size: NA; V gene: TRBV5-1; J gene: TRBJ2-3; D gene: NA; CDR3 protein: CASSLFPAGTLYF; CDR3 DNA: TGCGCCAGCAGCTTGTTTCCCGCAGGTACACTGTATTTT
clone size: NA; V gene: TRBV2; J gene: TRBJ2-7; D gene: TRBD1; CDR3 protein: CASSEGTGGHEQYF; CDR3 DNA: TGTGCCAGCAGTGAAGGGACAGGGGGCCACGAGCAGTACTTC
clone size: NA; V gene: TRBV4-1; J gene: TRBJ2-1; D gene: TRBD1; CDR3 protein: CASSQFSPGQTQFF; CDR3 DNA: TGCGCCAGCAGCCAATTCTCCCCGGGACAGACTCAGTTCTTC
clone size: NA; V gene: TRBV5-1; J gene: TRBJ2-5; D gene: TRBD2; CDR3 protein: CASSPGLAARETQYF; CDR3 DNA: TGCGCCAGCAGCCCGGGACTAGCGGCCCGGGAGACCCAGTACTTC
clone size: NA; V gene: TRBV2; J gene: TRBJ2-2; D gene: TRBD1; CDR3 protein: CASRPDRVGELFF; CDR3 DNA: TGTGCCAGCAGACCTGACAGGGTCGGGGAGCTGTTTTTT
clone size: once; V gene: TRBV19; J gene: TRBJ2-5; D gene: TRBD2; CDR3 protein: CASSIDGTSGSWKTQYF; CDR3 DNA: TGTGCCAGTAGTATAGATGGGACTAGCGGGAGTTGGAAGACCCAGTACTTC
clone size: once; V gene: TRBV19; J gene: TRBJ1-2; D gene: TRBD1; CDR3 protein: CASSTPGTGGVVYGYTF; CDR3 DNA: TGTGCCAGTAGTACTCCCGGGACAGGGGGCGTAGTCTATGGCTACACCTTC
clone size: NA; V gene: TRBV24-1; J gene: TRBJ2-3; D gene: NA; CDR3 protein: CATSAADTQYF; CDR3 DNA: TGTGCCACCAGTGCCGCAGATACGCAGTATTTT
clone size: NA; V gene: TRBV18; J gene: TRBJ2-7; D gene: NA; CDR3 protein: CASSPTESYEQYF; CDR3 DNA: TGTGCCAGCTCACCGACAGAATCCTACGAGCAGTACTTC
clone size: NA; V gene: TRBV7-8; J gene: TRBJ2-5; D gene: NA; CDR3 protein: CASSLGSNYGEETQYF; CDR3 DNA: TGTGCCAGCAGCTTAGGATCGAACTACGGGGAAGAGACCCAGTACTTC
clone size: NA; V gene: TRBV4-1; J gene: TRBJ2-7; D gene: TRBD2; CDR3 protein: CASSQPRTSGYEQYF; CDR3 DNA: TGCGCCAGCAGCCAGCCACGGACTAGTGGGTACGAGCAGTACTTC
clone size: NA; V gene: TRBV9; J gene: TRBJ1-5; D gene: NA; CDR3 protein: CASSSGGENQPQHF; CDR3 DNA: TGTGCCAGCAGCTCGGGGGGGGAGAATCAGCCCCAGCATTTT
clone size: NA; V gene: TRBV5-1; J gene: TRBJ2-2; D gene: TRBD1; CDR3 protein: CASSVAGTGRTSGELFF; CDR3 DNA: TGCGCCAGCAGCGTGGCCGGGACAGGGAGGACGTCCGGGGAGCTGTTTTTT
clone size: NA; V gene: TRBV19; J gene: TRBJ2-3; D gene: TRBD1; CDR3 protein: CASTTGGSTDTQYF; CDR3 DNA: TGTGCCAGTACCACAGGGGGAAGCACAGATACGCAGTATTTT
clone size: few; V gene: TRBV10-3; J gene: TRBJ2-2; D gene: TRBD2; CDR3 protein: CAIRKAGGSGELFF; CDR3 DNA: TGTGCCATCAGGAAAGCGGGAGGGTCCGGGGAGCTGTTTTTT
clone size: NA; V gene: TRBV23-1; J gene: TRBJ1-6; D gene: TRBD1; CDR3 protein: CASSGTGGAGRKSPLHF; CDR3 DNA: TGCGCCAGCTCCGGGACAGGGGGAGCGGGGAGGAAATCACCCCTCCACTTT
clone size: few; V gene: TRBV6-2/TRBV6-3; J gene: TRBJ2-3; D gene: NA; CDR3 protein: CASSLPGSSSDTQYF; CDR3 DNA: TGTGCCAGCAGTTTACCCGGGAGTAGCTCAGATACGCAGTATTTT
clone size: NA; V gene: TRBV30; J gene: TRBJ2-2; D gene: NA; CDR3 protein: CAWRMREARTGELFF; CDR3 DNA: TGTGCCTGGAGGATGCGTGAGGCGCGCACCGGGGAGCTGTTTTTT
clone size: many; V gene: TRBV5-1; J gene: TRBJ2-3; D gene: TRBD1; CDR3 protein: CASSFRDRATDTQYF; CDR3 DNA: TGCGCCAGCAGCTTTAGGGACAGGGCAACAGATACGCAGTATTTT
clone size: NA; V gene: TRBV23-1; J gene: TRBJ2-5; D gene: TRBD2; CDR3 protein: CASTSGTRETQYF; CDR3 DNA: TGCGCCAGCACCTCCGGGACTAGGGAGACCCAGTACTTC
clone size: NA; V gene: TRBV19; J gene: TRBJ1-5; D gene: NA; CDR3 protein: CASSRRAGDTNQPQHF; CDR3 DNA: TGTGCCAGTAGTAGAAGGGCAGGGGACACTAATCAGCCCCAGCATTTT
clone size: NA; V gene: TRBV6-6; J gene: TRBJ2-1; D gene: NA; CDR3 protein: CASSQTAPTYNEQFF; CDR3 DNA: TGTGCCAGCAGTCAGACAGCGCCTACTTACAATGAGCAGTTCTTC
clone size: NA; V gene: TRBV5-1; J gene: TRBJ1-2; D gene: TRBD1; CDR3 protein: CASSSRPGQGDYGYGYTF; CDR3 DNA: TGCGCCAGCAGCTCACGGCCGGGACAGGGAGATTACGGCTATGGCTACACCTTC
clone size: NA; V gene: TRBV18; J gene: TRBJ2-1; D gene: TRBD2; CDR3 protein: CASSPSTSWTSGFNEQFF; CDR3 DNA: TGTGCCAGCTCACCATCCACAAGCTGGACTAGCGGGTTCAATGAGCAGTTCTTC
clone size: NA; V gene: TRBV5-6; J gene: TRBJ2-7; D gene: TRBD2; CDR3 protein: CASSATPAGAYEQYF; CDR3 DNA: TGTGCCAGCAGCGCCACCCCTGCGGGAGCCTACGAGCAGTACTTC
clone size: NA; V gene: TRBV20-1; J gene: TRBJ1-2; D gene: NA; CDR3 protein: CSARQSYGYTF; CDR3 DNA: TGCAGTGCTAGACAGTCCTATGGCTACACCTTC
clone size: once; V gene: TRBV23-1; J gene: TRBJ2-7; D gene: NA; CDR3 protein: CASSRDSGEQYF; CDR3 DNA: TGCGCCAGCAGCCGGGACTCCGGCGAGCAGTACTTC
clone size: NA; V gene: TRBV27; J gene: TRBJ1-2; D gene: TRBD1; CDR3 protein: CASSSAGGHETF; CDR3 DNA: TGTGCCAGCAGTTCAGCAGGGGGCCATGAAACCTTC
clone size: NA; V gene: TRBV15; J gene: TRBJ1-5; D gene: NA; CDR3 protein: CATSRDRSNQPQHF; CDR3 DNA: TGTGCCACCAGCAGGGACAGATCCAATCAGCCCCAGCATTTT
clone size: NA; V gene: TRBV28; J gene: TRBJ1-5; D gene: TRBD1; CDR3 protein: CASRPGQGISRYSNQPQHF; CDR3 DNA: TGTGCCAGCAGGCCGGGACAGGGTATAAGCCGATATAGCAATCAGCCCCAGCATTTT
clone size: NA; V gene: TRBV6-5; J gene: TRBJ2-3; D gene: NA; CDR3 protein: CASSPETLATDTQYF; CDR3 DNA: TGTGCCAGCAGTCCCGAGACGCTAGCAACTGATACGCAGTATTTT
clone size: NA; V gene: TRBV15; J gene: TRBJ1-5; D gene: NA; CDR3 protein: CATSRELKQPQHF; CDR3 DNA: TGTGCCACCAGCAGAGAACTAAAGCAGCCCCAGCATTTT
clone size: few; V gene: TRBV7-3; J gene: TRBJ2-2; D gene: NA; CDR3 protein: CASSAKQNTGELFF; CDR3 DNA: TGTGCCAGCAGCGCCAAACAGAACACCGGGGAGCTGTTTTTT